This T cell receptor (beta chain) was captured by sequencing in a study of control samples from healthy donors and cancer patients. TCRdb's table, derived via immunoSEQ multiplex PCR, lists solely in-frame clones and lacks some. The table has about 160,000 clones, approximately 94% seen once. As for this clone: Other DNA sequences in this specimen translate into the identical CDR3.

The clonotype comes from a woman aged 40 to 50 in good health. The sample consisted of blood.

The DNA of the CDR3 is TGTGCCAGTAGTATAGGGGGTACCGGGGAGCTGTTTTTT. Translated: CASSIGGTGELFF. The rearrangement links TRBV19 to TRBJ2-2; no definite D call. The germline V and J ends were trimmed by 1 base and 5 bases, with 5 bases remaining between them. Germline V lookup: CDR1 LNHDA, CDR2 SQIVND (reference sequence). The CDR3 is 13 amino acids.